These 26 T cell receptor beta chains share one sample of origin, sequenced in a study of T cells after yellow fever vaccination. TCRdb analysed the 5' RACE reads with MiXCR anew, one entry per CDR3 protein. The sample lists hundreds of thousands of distinct CDR3 sequences, about 14% occurring once. This specimen consisted of PBMCs, obtained on the day of the yellow fever booster vaccination. These TCRs come from a man aged 25 to 40 who received the YFV17D yellow fever vaccine.

This clonotype has at least ten counts. The rearrangement uses TRBV27 and TRBJ2-1; 10 bases are a match to TRBD2. The germline CDR1 and CDR2 sequences are MNHEY and SMNVEV (reference sequence). The length of the CDR3 is 15 residues. J was trimmed by 7 bases and V by 3 bases; bases with no gene match: 6. The CDR3 DNA reads TGTGCCAGCAGTTTGCAAGCGGGAGGGAGGAATGAGCAGTTCTTC. It specifies CASSLQAGGRNEQFF.

As for this clonotype: A much larger clone is a single base away; this may be a read error. This rearrangement joins TRBV5-1 to TRBJ2-3, with unresolved D. The germline gives CDR1 SGHRS, CDR2 YFSETQ. There are 14 residues in the CDR3. V was trimmed by 1 base and J by 6 bases, leaving 12 bases between them. In DNA form, the CDR3 reads TGCGCCAGCAGCTTGAGAAGTAGCCGGGATACGCAGTATTTT. Amino acids: CASSLRSSRDTQYF.

This clonotype was found a few times. The chain joins TRBV20-1 to TRBJ1-2, with 8 bases identical to TRBD1. V was clipped by 2 bases and J by 3 bases; unmatched bases: 5. The CDR3 runs 14 residues. Germline loops: CDR1 DFQATT, CDR2 SNEGSKA (reference sequence). The CDR3 DNA follows: TGCAGTGCTAGAAGACAGGGGTGGGACTATGGCTACACCTTC. Residues: CSARRQGWDYGYTF.

In nucleotides, the CDR3 is TGTGCCAGCGGATGGCAGGGAGGATATGAGCAGTTCTTC. Its protein product is CASGWQGGYEQFF. J is TRBJ2-1 and V is TRBV6-1, with D possibly being TRBD2 (6 bases). This CDR3 comprises 13 residues. The germline V and J ends were trimmed by 8 bases and 8 bases, with 16 bases remaining between them. Germline V gene lookup returns CDR1 MNHNS and CDR2 SASEGT.

The J gene is TRBJ2-3, the V gene TRBV20-1; 7 bases match TRBD2. Germline assignment: CDR1 DFQATT and CDR2 SNEGSKA (reference sequence). V trimming: 6 bases; J trimming: 1 base; junction bases outside the gene matches: 7. The CDR3 runs 14 residues. Here the CDR3 DNA reads TGCAGTGCGTATCTTAGCGGGCGCACAGATACGCAGTATTTT. It translates to CSAYLSGRTDTQYF.

The V call is TRBV20-1, the J call TRBJ2-3; 7 bases are shared with TRBD2. V lost 3 bases and J lost 3; bases outside the gene matches: 3. Germline V gene sequence: CDR1 DFQATT, CDR2 SNEGSKA (reference sequence). This CDR3 comprises 13 residues. The CDR3 protein is CSASREDTDTQYF. The CDR3 bases are TGCAGTGCTAGCCGGGAGGATACAGATACGCAGTATTTT.

This chain links TRBV10-3 with TRBJ2-3; tentative D call: TRBD1 (6 bases). CDR3 length: 15 amino acids. V gave up 6 bases and J gave up 0 bases, with 13 bases separating them. The germline V gene encodes CDR1 ENHRY and CDR2 SYGVKD. The CDR3 reads CAIRRQVSSTDTQYF. For the CDR3, the DNA is TGTGCCATCAGGAGACAGGTCTCTAGCACAGATACGCAGTATTTT.

V is TRBV27 and J is TRBJ2-2; 14 bases are a match to TRBD2. CDR3 length: 18 amino acids. Germline V gene sequence: CDR1 MNHEY, CDR2 SMNVEV (reference sequence). The J segment lost 7 bases and the V segment lost 7 bases, leaving 14 bases of the junction unmatched. The CDR3 loop is CASITSGLAGEKIGELFF. CDR3 bases: TGTGCCAGCATCACATCGGGACTAGCGGGAGAAAAGATCGGGGAGCTGTTTTTT.

This clonotype has ten or more counts. The chain has TRBV6-5 and TRBJ2-2; no reliable D call. The V end lost 2 bases, the J end lost 8 bases, and 6 bases lay between the germline ends. The CDR3 runs 12 residues. The germline V gene has CDR1 MNHEY and CDR2 SVGAGI. CDR3 sequence: CASSYGRGELFF. The CDR3 nucleotides read TGTGCCAGCAGTTACGGACGTGGGGAGCTGTTTTTT.

The chain combines TRBV6-1 with TRBJ2-1; a possible D gene is TRBD1 (6 bases). Germline CDR1 MNHNS, CDR2 SASEGT. The CDR3 contains 14 residues. Trimming took 7 bases from V and 6 from J, leaving 16 bases between them. CDR3 sequence reads: CASTKPGVGNEQFF. The CDR3, as DNA: TGTGCCAGCACCAAGCCAGGGGTCGGCAATGAGCAGTTCTTC.

In nucleotides, the CDR3 is TGTGCCAGCAGTTTCCCCGCCCAGGGGAACTCCAAAAACATTCAGTACTTC. Amino acids: CASSFPAQGNSKNIQYF. The chain has TRBV6-2 or TRBV6-3 and TRBJ2-4; TRBD1 might be the D (6 bases). Trimming took off 4 bases at V and 2 bases at J, with 18 bases between the two ends. The CDR3 totals 17 residues. Germline-derived CDR1 and CDR2 are MNHEY and SVGEGT.

The table lists this clonotype with a few counts. The chain employs TRBV12-3 or TRBV12-4 and TRBJ2-7; TRBD1 agrees at 7 bases. This CDR3 has 14 residues. The V segment lost 6 bases and the J segment 0 bases; nucleotides outside the gene matches: 5. The CDR3: CASRMTGPSYEQYF. The CDR3, as DNA: TGTGCCAGCAGGATGACAGGGCCCTCCTACGAGCAGTACTTC.

J is TRBJ2-6 and V is TRBV5-1; the match to TRBD1 covers 11 bases. J lost 4 bases, V lost 4 bases, and 10 bases had no gene match. Germline values: CDR1 SGHRS, CDR2 YFSETQ. This CDR3 is 18 amino acids long. The CDR3 here is CASSPRTGGLSGANVLTF. CDR3 in DNA: TGCGCCAGCAGCCCCAGGACAGGGGGCCTATCCGGGGCCAACGTCCTGACTTTC.

This clonotype appeared many times. The chain combines TRBV19 with TRBJ2-3; 10 bases match TRBD2. CDR3 size: 14 residues. Germline trimming cut 4 bases from V and 7 bases from J; bases unmatched to any gene: 5. In germline, CDR1 is LNHDA, CDR2 SQIVND (reference sequence). In DNA form, the CDR3 reads TGTGCCAGTAGTACTAGCGGGAGTCGGAATACGCAGTATTTT. Protein: CASSTSGSRNTQYF.

The table lists this clonotype with a few counts. V is TRBV7-6 and J is TRBJ2-7; 13 bases are a match to TRBD2. The CDR3 runs 19 residues. J was trimmed by 3 bases and V by 5 bases; bases with no gene match: 16. CDR1 and CDR2 from the germline V gene are SGHVS and FNYEAQ. CDR3 coding DNA: TGTGCCAGCAGCCCTCCCCGGACTAGCGGGAGATTCGTTTTCTACGAGCAGTACTTC. Its translation: CASSPPRTSGRFVFYEQYF.

This clonotype has just a few counts. The chain recombines TRBV7-2 with TRBJ2-1; 9 bases match TRBD1. CDR3 length equals 14 residues. The trim removed 3 bases at V and 4 bases at J, leaving 1 base unmatched. CDR1 is SGHTA and CDR2 is FQGNSA in the germline V gene. CDR3 sequence: CASSLTGGYNEQFF. The CDR3 DNA reads TGTGCCAGCAGCTTGACAGGGGGGTACAATGAGCAGTTCTTC.

V usage is TRBV4-3 and J usage is TRBJ2-4; tentatively, D is TRBD1 (5 bases). The length of the CDR3 is 14 residues. The germline V and J ends were trimmed by 3 bases and 9 bases, with 15 bases remaining between them. Looked up from germline, CDR1 is LGHNA and CDR2 is YSLEER. The CDR3 loop reads CASSQRLGPPIQYF. DNA of the CDR3: TGCGCCAGCAGCCAGAGGCTGGGGCCTCCCATTCAGTACTTC.

This clonotype appeared many times. The chain carries TRBV19 and TRBJ2-7; 10 nucleotides agree with TRBD2. The junction had 13 bases not matched to a gene; V was cut back by 4 bases and J by 4 bases. This CDR3 region has 17 residues. Germline V gene data show CDR1 as LNHDA and CDR2 as SQIVND (reference sequence). CDR3 coding DNA: TGTGCCAGTAGTAGTCTCGACCTACTAGCGGGGCAATACGAGCAGTACTTC. It codes for CASSSLDLLAGQYEQYF.

This clonotype was seen repeatedly, ten times or more. This sequence joins TRBV9 and TRBJ2-7; 10 bases map to TRBD2. The V segment lost 2 bases and the J segment 4 bases; nucleotides outside the gene matches: 6. The CDR3 has 15 amino acids. Germline V gene lookup returns CDR1 SGDLS and CDR2 YYNGEE. CDR3 amino acids: CASSVSSGSGYEQYF. The CDR3 DNA reads TGTGCCAGCAGCGTTTCTAGCGGGAGTGGGTACGAGCAGTACTTC.

This clonotype was counted only a few times. The chain uses TRBV9 and TRBJ1-1; no clear D. The CDR3 has 15 residues. The germline V gene has CDR1 SGDLS and CDR2 YYNGEE. V dropped 4 bases and J dropped 1 base, with 14 bases sitting between them. The DNA of the CDR3 is TGTGCCAGCAGCCCCTCCGTCCGAGGGAACACTGAAGCTTTCTTT. Its protein is CASSPSVRGNTEAFF.

J is TRBJ2-2 and V is TRBV18; no reliable D call. The CDR3 extends over 14 amino acids. V lost 1 base, J lost 5 bases, and 8 bases lay in between. The germline gives CDR1 KGHSH, CDR2 LQKENI. CDR3: CASSPQTRTGELFF. DNA of the CDR3: TGTGCCAGCTCACCACAGACGCGGACCGGGGAGCTGTTTTTT.

This clonotype has just a few counts. The CDR3 region has the DNA TGTGCCAGCGCCGCCCCCGATACGCAGTATTTT. It encodes CASAAPDTQYF. The rearrangement links TRBV6-2 or TRBV6-3 to TRBJ2-3; D is ambiguous. Trimming cost V 8 bases and J 6 bases, with 9 bases left between them. CDR1 is MNHEY, CDR2 SVGEGT, per germline. The CDR3 extends over 11 amino acids.

The V call is TRBV5-6, the J call TRBJ2-1; TRBD2 matches at 11 bases. This CDR3 contains 14 residues. Germline-derived CDR1 and CDR2 are SGHDT and YYEEEE. With 4 bases clipped from V and 9 bases from J, the junction kept 6 bases outside the gene matches. CDR3 sequence: CASSPLAGVGEQFF. As DNA, the CDR3 is TGTGCCAGCAGCCCACTAGCGGGAGTAGGTGAGCAGTTCTTC.

The V and J genes are TRBV5-4 and TRBJ2-5, with a tentative D call TRBD1 (6 bases). CDR1 and CDR2 (germline): SGHNT, YYREEE (reference sequence). The V gene lost 1 base and the J gene lost 5 bases, with 15 bases spanning the gap. The CDR3 loop spans 15 amino acids. The chain's CDR3 is CASSLTGTLQETQYF. DNA for the CDR3: TGTGCCAGCAGCTTGACCGGGACATTGCAGGAGACCCAGTACTTC.

The table lists this clonotype with a count of one. Written as DNA, the CDR3 is TGTGCCAGCAGGTCGGGACTCAAGACTTTCTCCTACGAGCAGTACTTC. Translated: CASRSGLKTFSYEQYF. The chain has TRBV6-1 and TRBJ2-7, with D tentatively TRBD2 (6 bases). The germline gives CDR1 MNHNS, CDR2 SASEGT. The ends were cut back, 6 bases at V and 0 bases at J, with 18 bases in the middle. The CDR3 runs to 16 residues.

There are a few counts of this clonotype. V usage is TRBV24-1 and J usage is TRBJ2-2, with D perhaps TRBD2 (6 bases). Germline lookup yields CDR1 KGHDR and CDR2 SFDVKD. The CDR3 runs to 17 residues. V lost 3 bases to trimming and J lost 4 bases, with 17 bases between them. This chain's CDR3 is CATSDPTGDTTTGELFF. The CDR3 nucleotides read TGTGCCACCAGTGATCCAACGGGAGACACTACCACCGGGGAGCTGTTTTTT.